The clone carrying this T cell receptor beta chain was recorded a few times. The sample originates from a study of blood T cell repertoires in COVID-19. Across about two dozen US areas, participants ranged in age from about 18 to 100 years. Membership in each cohort depended on participant-reported clinical history. Exposed study participants had met a COVID-19 case within 2 weeks before entry. Original methodology: Reference gene primer amplification in the assay estimated nucleated cell counts. Here immunoSEQ multiplex PCR was the method, and the copy in TCRdb shows in-frame clones only, minus some. That table is the source of V, J and clone size, and D and trimming were worked out from the DNA. The data hold 200,000 to 250,000 clones, with approximately 86% observed a single time. Germline CDR1 SGHDN, CDR2 FVKESK. Trimming pared 1 base from V and 7 bases from J, leaving 10 bases between. The CDR3 runs to 13 residues.

V gene TRBV14 combines with J gene TRBJ1-2; tentatively, D is TRBD1 (6 bases). This receptor was obtained from a woman in her 30s who had been exposed to COVID-19. Sequences were obtained from PBMCs or T cells enriched from blood (not recorded which). The CDR3 here is CASSQGNRAGYTF. CDR3 DNA sequence: TGTGCCAGCAGCCAAGGTAACAGGGCTGGCTACACCTTC. Filled out from reference TRBV14 and TRBJ1-2, the complete variable domain reads EAGVTQFPSHSVIEKGQTVTLRCDPISGHDNLYWYRRVMGKEIKFLLHFVKESKQDESGMPNNRFLAERTGGTYSTLKVQPAELEDSGVYFCASSQGNRAGYTFGSGTRLTVV.